This T cell receptor (beta chain) was captured in a study of blood T cell repertoires in COVID-19 (TCRdb year 2020). For the study in its entirety: Collaborator samples came from the United States, Italy and Spain and covered acute and convalescent phases of COVID-19. The material from the prospective study consisted of cDNA or gDNA derived from T cells, B-cell-depleted T cells, or PBMCs. Deeply sampled blood TCRbeta repertoires from subjects exposed to, actively infected with, or recovered from COVID-19 were included in the dataset. The repertoires were released in a freely available public database intended as a resource for research on the immune response to SARS-CoV-2. Samples were obtained from the ongoing ImmuneRACE study (first 160 participants) and from 1,254 subjects provided by 6 global collaborators. A de-identified subject ID, COVID-19 status, age in years and sex were almost always included in the sample metadata. Where HLA class I and class II types were available, the types were taken from metadata supplied by the sample provider, not from assay-based typing. The research as a whole found: The amount of clinical and demographic metadata varied by source and participant and was provided uncurated.

Note on this clone: The antigen it recognizes is unknown. Within one base of it there is no much larger clone, and no base qualities were kept.

At one collaborating source in Seattle, patients were enrolled during active infection and were followed longitudinally through the course of disease. Whole blood was collected in K2EDTA tubes by collaborating institutions according to the institutions' own protocols. Collaborator samples were shipped for TCRbeta analysis as frozen whole blood, isolated PBMCs, or DNA extracted from either sample type. The immunoSEQ Assay, a bias-controlled multiplex PCR, was used to amplify TCRbeta CDR3 regions from genomic DNA. The original pipeline was this. The number of nucleated cells in each sample was estimated from the amplification of reference gene primers within the assay. Sequence reads were collapsed and filtered to measure the absolute abundance of every unique TCRbeta CDR3 rearrangement. Productive Simpson clonality was computed per sample as the square root of Simpson's diversity index over productive rearrangements. What TCRdb holds here is the immuneACCESS table cut down to in-frame rearrangements. Part of the clones is not present; checked against another copy, under half of the missing clones reflect an unresolved V gene, and the others are unexplained. The V and J calls and clone size are taken from that table; D and trimming were inferred from the DNA. The table for this sample lists around 100,000 clones; 74% of them were counted only once. The leading ten clones occupy less than 5% of the sample.

Sequenced input: peripheral blood. The receptor comes from an older man with COVID-19, enrolled during active disease.

The bases are TGTGCCAGCAGGAAGGACAGAACTATGAACACTGAAGCTTTCTTT. Its product reads: CASRKDRTMNTEAFF. The chain is encoded by TRBV7-2 joined to TRBJ1-1; perhaps TRBD1 is the D gene, with 6 bases matching. The V and J ends are trimmed by 6 bases and 0 bases, leaving 14 bases between them. Per the germline V gene, SGHTA is the CDR1 and FQGNSA is the CDR2. The CDR3 contains 15 residues, cysteine and phenylalanine counted. Only CDR3 DNA is held: 45 bases, read in frame from base 1.